The present TCR beta chain was sequenced within a study of cytomegalovirus exposure and HLA in healthy donors. Whole-study results and caveats: In an earlier analysis, most TCR beta V segments were productive about 90% or about 30% of the time. With later analysis, a missense DCLRE1C variant became linked to TCR beta V- and J-gene trimming. There were some 150 TCR beta chains listed as cytomegalovirus-associated.

A remark on this clone: The antigen is not known. The identical CDR3 is also encoded by other nucleotide sequences in the sample.

Germline V gives CDR1 SQVTM, CDR2 ANQGSEA. CDR3 length equals 13 residues. V shed 6 bases and J 7 bases; nucleotides not matched to a gene: 6. Both 60 Vbeta primers and 13 Jbeta primers went into the PCR. Sequencing was performed with immunoSEQ multiplex PCR; in TCRdb, only in-frame clones are kept and a portion is missing. The sample consists of about 130,000 clones, roughly 80% of them appearing once. While unrecorded immune exposures were likely, the donors were nominally healthy when sampled. The receptor was derived from a man between 18 and 29 years old in good health and CMV-seropositive. The chain employs TRBV29-1 and TRBJ1-5; 10 nucleotides align to TRBD1. Sample: PBMCs. The CDR3 reads CSVRQGAGQPQHF. The CDR3 DNA reads TGCAGCGTGCGACAGGGGGCGGGGCAGCCCCAGCATTTT.